Following are 2 T cell receptor beta chains from one sample sequenced in a study of T cell responses to AZD1222 COVID-19 vaccine. Libraries were prepared by immunoSEQ multiplex PCR; TCRdb keeps only in-frame clonotypes and omits some of them. Of some 150,000 clones in the sample, around 85% were seen once. Source: peripheral blood, taken on day 0 of MenACWY control vaccination. These TCRs come from an adult in good health.

This rearrangement joins TRBV19 to TRBJ1-3; the D is unclear. Trimming cost V 8 bases and J 3 bases, with 8 bases left between them. The CDR3 runs 12 residues. Germline V gives CDR1 LNHDA, CDR2 SQIVND (reference sequence). CDR3 protein: CASQSGGNTIYF. The CDR3 coding sequence is TGTGCCAGTCAGAGCGGTGGAAACACCATATATTTT.

This chain uses TRBV7-2 with TRBJ2-5, with D perhaps matching TRBD2 (5 bases). The CDR3 length is 14 residues. Germline V lookup: CDR1 SGHTA, CDR2 FQGNSA. The ends were cut back, 2 bases at V and 9 bases at J, with 16 bases in the middle. The CDR3 protein is CASSLLREKRAQYF. In nucleotides, the CDR3 is TGTGCCAGCAGCTTACTAAGGGAGAAGAGGGCCCAGTACTTC.